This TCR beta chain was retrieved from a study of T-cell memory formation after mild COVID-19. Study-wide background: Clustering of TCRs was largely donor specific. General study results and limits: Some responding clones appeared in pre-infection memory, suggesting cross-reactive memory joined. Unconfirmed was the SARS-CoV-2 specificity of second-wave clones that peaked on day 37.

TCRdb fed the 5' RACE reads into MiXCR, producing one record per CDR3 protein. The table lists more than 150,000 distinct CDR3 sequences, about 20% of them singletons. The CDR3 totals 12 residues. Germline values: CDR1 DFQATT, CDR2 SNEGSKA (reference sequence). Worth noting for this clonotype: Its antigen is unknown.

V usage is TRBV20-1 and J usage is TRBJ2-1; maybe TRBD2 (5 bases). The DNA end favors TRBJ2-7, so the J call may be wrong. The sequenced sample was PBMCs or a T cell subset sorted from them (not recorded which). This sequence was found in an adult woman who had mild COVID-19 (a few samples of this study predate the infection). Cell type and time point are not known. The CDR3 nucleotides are TGCAGTGCTACCGACGGGAACTACGAGCAGTACTTC. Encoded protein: CSATDGNYEQYF.